This T cell receptor beta chain was sequenced in a study of CD8 T cells in Susac syndrome. Per the germline V gene, CDR1 is SQVTM and CDR2 is ANQGSEA. CDR3 length: 11 amino acids. V dropped 7 bases and J dropped 8; count of bases not matched to a gene: 6. This clonotype appeared a single time. The antigen remains undetermined. Whole-study results and caveats: An acknowledgment was made by the study that its TCR sequencing and HLA analysis involved relatively few individuals.

It was with random hexamers that roughly 0.45 to 1 ug RNA was reverse transcribed. TCR beta CDR3 was amplified by immunoSEQ covering 54 Vbeta and 13 Jbeta. TCRdb reprocessed the immunoSEQ multiplex PCR reads via MiXCR and lists one record per CDR3 protein. There are 300,000 or so distinct CDR3 sequences in the sample; roughly nine tenths occur only once, and about 0.07% lies in the top ten. Sequencing of TCR beta was performed on blood CD8+ T cells and on blood CD4+ T cells. TEMRA cells were FACS-enriched, and CD8+ and CD4+ T cells were isolated negatively. The specimen sequenced was CD4+ T cells from PBMCs. This receptor was taken from a human donor with multiple sclerosis. The chain recombines TRBV29-1 with TRBJ1-2, with 8 bases aligning to TRBD1. CDR3 bases: TGCAGCGGGACAGGGTTCCAAGGCTACACCTTC. Translated, it gives CSGTGFQGYTF.